One and the same sample provided the 23 T cell receptor beta chains below, sequenced in a study of blood T cell repertoires in COVID-19. Profiled with immunoSEQ multiplex PCR; TCRdb holds only in-frame clones, not every one. The sample comprises about 200,000 clones, 89% of which are singletons, and about 8.1% rests with the top ten. Specimen: PBMCs or T cells enriched from blood (not recorded which). These receptors originate from a young woman who had recovered from COVID-19.

This rearrangement joins TRBV3-1 (or the pseudogene TRBV3-2) to TRBJ2-2; TRBD2 matches at 7 bases. CDR3 size: 15 residues. Losses at the gene ends were 4 bases for V and 0 bases for J; bases not matched to a gene: 2. In germline, CDR1 is LGHDT, CDR2 YNNKEL (reference sequence). The CDR3 DNA sequence: TGTGCCAGCAGCCCCACTAGCGCGAACACCGGGGAGCTGTTTTTT. Its translation is CASSPTSANTGELFF.

The V call is TRBV2, the J call TRBJ2-5, with TRBD2 identical over 8 bases. V gave up 5 bases and J gave up 2 bases; unmatched junction bases: 7. CDR3 length: 15 residues. Germline V gene lookup returns CDR1 SNHLY and CDR2 FYNNEI. The CDR3 nucleotides read TGTGCCAGCAGTCCCGGCCTAGCGGGTCAAGAGACCCAGTACTTC. This gives the protein CASSPGLAGQETQYF.

The chain employs TRBV24-1 and TRBJ1-5; D uncertain. V was pared by 8 bases and J by 4 bases, with 17 bases between. Germline lookup yields CDR1 KGHDR and CDR2 SFDVKD. This CDR3 is 15 amino acids long. CDR3 nucleotide sequence: TGTGCCACCAAATCCGCTAAACTATTTAATCAGCCCCAGCATTTT. Its translation: CATKSAKLFNQPQHF.

The rearrangement links TRBV29-1 to TRBJ2-5, with TRBD2 identical over 9 bases. The CDR3 length is 12 residues. The V gene end was trimmed by 2 bases and the J gene end by 5 bases; junction bases not matched to a gene: 0. The germline gives CDR1 SQVTM, CDR2 ANQGSEA. The CDR3 region is CSVESGGETQYF. DNA for the CDR3: TGCAGCGTTGAAAGCGGGGGGGAGACCCAGTACTTC.

The rearrangement uses TRBV19 and TRBJ2-5; D uncertain. Germline CDR1 is LNHDA and CDR2 is SQIVND (reference sequence). The CDR3 runs to 14 residues. V was clipped by 3 bases and J by 1 base, with 9 bases between them. CDR3 bases: TGTGCCAGTAGTATGGGCGCCCTCCAAGAGACCCAGTACTTC. As protein: CASSMGALQETQYF.

This clone was seen a single time. This chain connects TRBV24-1 to TRBJ1-2; D might be TRBD1 (5 bases). V lost 5 bases and J lost 3, with 9 bases in between. The CDR3 runs 13 residues. CDR1 KGHDR and CDR2 SFDVKD come from the germline V gene. The CDR3 DNA reads TGTGCCACCAGTGGGGCGGGGGACTATGGCTACACCTTC. Protein product: CATSGAGDYGYTF.

The genes are TRBV7-9 and TRBJ2-7; tentative D call: TRBD1 (5 bases). The germline V gene has CDR1 SEHNR and CDR2 FQNEAQ (reference sequence). V gave up 1 base and J gave up 4 bases, with 14 bases separating them. CDR3 length: 15 amino acids. This CDR3 reads CASSLDPTGKYEQYF. The CDR3 DNA follows: TGTGCCAGCAGCTTAGACCCTACAGGAAAGTACGAGCAGTACTTC.

This clone was recorded once. V gene TRBV9 combines with J gene TRBJ2-5; 7 nucleotides agree with TRBD1. Trimming cost V 4 bases and J 2 bases; bases outside gene matches: 5. The CDR3 contains 14 residues. Germline lookup yields CDR1 SGDLS and CDR2 YYNGEE. Here the CDR3 DNA reads TGTGCCAGCAGCATGGGACAGCTACAAGAGACCCAGTACTTC. Translating gives CASSMGQLQETQYF.

This chain connects TRBV28 to TRBJ1-4, with 10 bases aligning to TRBD1. Germline trimming cut 8 bases from V and 1 base from J; bases unmatched to any gene: 7. Per the germline V gene, CDR1 is MDHEN and CDR2 is SYDVKM. The CDR3 has 16 residues. CDR3 nucleotide sequence: TGTGCCAGCGCCCAGACAGGGGGCGGAACTAATGAAAAACTGTTTTTT. Its protein is CASAQTGGGTNEKLFF.

The chain recombines TRBV19 with TRBJ1-1; 10 bases align to TRBD1. The junction had 12 bases not matched to a gene; V was cut back by 7 bases and J by 1 base. There are 17 residues in the CDR3. Germline CDR1 is LNHDA and CDR2 is SQIVND (reference sequence). The CDR3 region is CASTDRGQGKGNTEAFF. The DNA for the CDR3 is TGTGCCAGTACCGACAGGGGGCAGGGGAAAGGGAACACTGAAGCTTTCTTT.

This sequence joins TRBV6-5 and TRBJ1-2; D gene uncertain. The CDR3 is made up of 13 amino acids. CDR1 is MNHEY, CDR2 SVGAGI, per germline. Trimming removed 5 bases from V and 2 bases from J, with 9 bases in between. This chain's CDR3 is CASSPAGNYGYTF. The CDR3, as DNA: TGTGCCAGCAGTCCAGCAGGAAACTATGGCTACACCTTC.

This chain joins TRBV6-5 and TRBJ1-2; TRBD1 aligns across 8 bases. V lost 6 bases to trimming and J lost 6 bases; unmatched junction nucleotides: 9. The CDR3 consists of 14 residues. Germline CDR1 MNHEY, CDR2 SVGAGI. The CDR3 loop is CASRPRTGIDGYTF. CDR3 nucleotides: TGTGCCAGCAGGCCGAGGACAGGGATAGATGGCTACACCTTC.

The chain employs TRBV28 and TRBJ2-1; TRBD1 might be the D (5 bases). CDR3 length: 15 residues. CDR1 MDHEN and CDR2 SYDVKM come from the germline V gene. V shed 6 bases and J shed 7 bases, with 19 bases lying between them. The CDR3 region is CASSPNRRSENEQFF. The CDR3 DNA is TGTGCCAGCAGCCCTAACAGGAGAAGCGAGAATGAGCAGTTCTTC.

V and J are TRBV4-1 and TRBJ2-2; 8 nucleotides align to TRBD1. The length of the CDR3 is 19 residues. Losses at the gene ends were 0 bases for V and 0 bases for J; bases not matched to a gene: 9. Per germline, CDR1 MGHRA and CDR2 YSYEKL. This chain's CDR3 is CASSQDSGTGVSNTGELFF. CDR3 sequence (DNA): TGCGCCAGCAGCCAAGATTCCGGGACAGGAGTATCGAACACCGGGGAGCTGTTTTTT.

The chain carries TRBV13 and TRBJ1-6; 8 bases align to TRBD1. Trimming took 3 bases from V and 16 from J; bases not matched to a gene: 8. In germline, CDR1 is PRHDT, CDR2 FYEKMQ (reference sequence). The length of the CDR3 is 13 residues. CDR3 protein: CASSFGQGQGLHF. The CDR3, as DNA: TGTGCCAGCAGCTTTGGACAGGGCCAGGGGCTCCACTTT.

The V and J genes are TRBV29-1 and TRBJ2-2; 7 bases fit TRBD1. The CDR3 consists of 13 residues. CDR1 and CDR2 (germline): SQVTM, ANQGSEA. With V trimmed by 4 bases and J by 6 bases, 5 bases remained unmatched. The CDR3 is CSVVGQGAGELFF. The CDR3 DNA reads as TGCAGCGTTGTAGGCCAGGGGGCCGGGGAGCTGTTTTTT.

The V call is TRBV29-1, the J call TRBJ2-3, with D perhaps matching TRBD1 (6 bases). V lost 6 bases to trimming and J lost 1 base, with 14 bases between them. This CDR3 contains 14 residues. In germline, CDR1 is SQVTM, CDR2 ANQGSEA. CDR3 loop: CSVEQGQGTDTQYF. CDR3 in DNA: TGCAGCGTCGAACAGGGTCAGGGCACAGATACGCAGTATTTT.

This clone was detected a few times. The J gene is TRBJ1-2, the V gene TRBV28; 7 nucleotides line up with TRBD1. The V gene's germline CDR1 is MDHEN and CDR2 SYDVKM. Trimming at V came to 3 bases and at J to 5 bases, leaving 6 bases not matched to a gene. The CDR3 consists of 14 residues. The CDR3 coding sequence is TGTGCCAGCAGTTTGATAGGGGGCGAGTATGGCTACACCTTC. It yields the protein CASSLIGGEYGYTF.

The rearrangement joins TRBV11-2 to TRBJ1-5, with D possibly matching TRBD1 (5 bases). V was pared by 0 bases and J by 2 bases, with 8 bases between. CDR1 is SGHAT and CDR2 is FQNNGV in the germline V gene. The CDR3 consists of 15 residues. The CDR3 sequence is CASSLDPGGNQPQHF. The CDR3 bases are TGTGCCAGCAGCTTAGATCCGGGGGGCAATCAGCCCCAGCATTTT.

This rearrangement joins TRBV11-2 to TRBJ1-5, with 9 nucleotides matching TRBD1. CDR1 is SGHAT and CDR2 is FQNNGV in the germline V gene. The CDR3 sequence is 14 residues long. J lost 5 bases, V lost 2 bases, and 1 base had no gene match. CDR3 region: CASSLTGGHQPQHF. The CDR3 coding sequence is TGTGCCAGCAGCTTAACAGGGGGCCATCAGCCCCAGCATTTT.

The chain combines TRBV5-6 with TRBJ2-5; TRBD2 matches 9 bases. Germline V lookup: CDR1 SGHDT, CDR2 YYEEEE. The ends lost 1 base at V and 5 bases at J; junction bases unmatched: 9. The CDR3 covers 16 residues. CDR3 nucleotides: TGTGCCAGCAGCTTGCCGGCGGGGGGGAATTCGGAGACCCAGTACTTC. It is translated as CASSLPAGGNSETQYF. Supplemented by reference TRBV5-6 and TRBJ2-5, the full variable domain reads DAGVTQSPTHLIKTRGQQVTLRCSPKSGHDTVSWYQQALGQGPQFIFQYYEEEERQRGNFPDRFSGHQFPNYSSELNVNALLLGDSALYLCASSLPAGGNSETQYFGPGTRLLVL.

Only a few counts were recorded for this clone. The chain links TRBV11-2 to TRBJ1-2, with 8 positions matching TRBD1. This CDR3 is built from 17 residues. Trimming took 3 bases from V and 0 from J; bases not matched to a gene: 9. The germline V gene has CDR1 SGHAT and CDR2 FQNNGV. DNA for the CDR3: TGTGCCAGCAGCTTTTGGACAGGGACCTCAGCTAACTATGGCTACACCTTC. It specifies CASSFWTGTSANYGYTF. The variable domain in full, completed from reference TRBV11-2 and TRBJ1-2, reads EAGVAQSPRYKIIEKRQSVAFWCNPISGHATLYWYQQILGQGPKLLIQFQNNGVVDDSQLPKDRFSAERLKGVDSTLKIQPAKLEDSAVYLCASSFWTGTSANYGYTFGSGTRLTVV.

This chain joins TRBV6-5 and TRBJ2-3, with no clear D. The ends were cut back, 2 bases at V and 0 bases at J, with 12 bases in the middle. The CDR3 extends over 16 amino acids. The germline gives CDR1 MNHEY, CDR2 SVGAGI. The CDR3 sequence is CASSYGFSGSTDTQYF. The DNA of the CDR3 is TGTGCCAGCAGTTACGGATTCTCAGGTAGCACAGATACGCAGTATTTT.